These 22 T cell receptor beta chains share one sample of origin, sequenced in a study of T cells after yellow fever vaccination. TCRdb independently ran MiXCR on the 5' RACE reads; one entry per CDR3 protein. This sample carries hundreds of thousands of distinct CDR3 sequences, about 14% of them seen once, and the ten largest clones take 11% to 15%. The source material was PBMCs, sampled on the day of the yellow fever booster vaccination. Receptors originate from a young man who received the YFV17D yellow fever vaccine.

This sequence joins TRBV29-1 and TRBJ1-1, with D uncertain. The CDR3 is 10 amino acids. V was pared by 7 bases and J by 3 bases, with 6 bases between. Germline CDR1 SQVTM, CDR2 ANQGSEA. The chain's CDR3 is CSGSDTEAFF. The CDR3 nucleotides are TGCAGCGGTTCGGACACTGAAGCTTTCTTT.

Only a few counts were recorded for this clonotype. The junction departs from the called germline gene at one end, perhaps through a read error. The rearrangement links TRBV7-3 to TRBJ2-1; a weak D match, TRBD2 (6 bases). This CDR3 is built from 13 residues. Germline V gives CDR1 SGHTA, CDR2 FQGTGA. The chain's CDR3 is CASSITGRSEQFF. CDR3 DNA sequence: TGTGCCAGCAGCATAACGGGGAGGTCTGAGCAGTTCTTC.

This clonotype has a handful of counts. CDR3 loop: CASSLAKRASNEQFF. The CDR3 DNA is TGTGCCAGCAGCTTGGCCAAGAGAGCTAGCAATGAGCAGTTCTTC. The chain employs TRBV5-4 and TRBJ2-1; no firm D call. Germline CDR1 is SGHNT and CDR2 is YYREEE (reference sequence). V lost 0 bases and J 6 bases, leaving 13 bases between the germline ends. The CDR3 is 15 residues long.

This clonotype showed up just a few times. This sequence joins TRBV7-6 and TRBJ2-5; 9 bases map to TRBD2. The CDR3 totals 16 residues. Germline V gives CDR1 SGHVS, CDR2 FNYEAQ. V was clipped by 1 base and J by 4 bases; unmatched bases: 7. Written as DNA, the CDR3 is TGTGCCAGCAGCTTAGTTGGTCTAGCGGGATTAGAGACCCAGTACTTC. This translates into CASSLVGLAGLETQYF.

This clonotype was seen a few times. This chain links TRBV7-2 with TRBJ1-1; a weak D match, TRBD1 (5 bases). V was shortened by 1 base and J by 0 bases, with 15 bases between the two germline ends. Germline assignment: CDR1 SGHTA and CDR2 FQGNSA. CDR3 size: 17 residues. CDR3 bases: TGTGCCAGCAGCTTAGTAGCACAGGTCTTAATGAACACTGAAGCTTTCTTT. This gives the protein CASSLVAQVLMNTEAFF.

This rearrangement joins TRBV11-2 to TRBJ2-7; 9 nucleotides agree with TRBD1. The CDR3 contains 15 residues. Trimming cost V 4 bases and J 6 bases; bases outside gene matches: 10. CDR1 SGHAT and CDR2 FQNNGV come from the germline V gene. CDR3 region: CASSSNRDRVGEQYF. As DNA, the CDR3 is TGTGCCAGCAGCTCTAATCGGGACAGGGTCGGCGAGCAGTACTTC. The variable domain in full, with the rest retrieved from reference TRBV11-2 and TRBJ2-7, is EAGVAQSPRYKIIEKRQSVAFWCNPISGHATLYWYQQILGQGPKLLIQFQNNGVVDDSQLPKDRFSAERLKGVDSTLKIQPAKLEDSAVYLCASSSNRDRVGEQYFGPGTRLTVT.

V gene TRBV27 combines with J gene TRBJ1-2; no clear D gene. Trimming took off 3 bases at V and 6 bases at J, with 11 bases between the two ends. Germline CDR1 reads MNHEY; CDR2 reads SMNVEV (reference sequence). The CDR3 contains 13 residues. The CDR3 protein is CASSFLSGDGYTF. CDR3 in DNA: TGTGCCAGCAGTTTCCTCAGCGGGGATGGCTACACCTTC.

This clonotype has just a few counts. The chain combines TRBV5-1 with TRBJ1-6, with a weak D call TRBD1 (6 bases). There are 17 residues in the CDR3. Germline V lookup: CDR1 SGHRS, CDR2 YFSETQ. Trimming removed 0 bases at V and 5 bases at J, with 15 bases between. The CDR3 loop reads CASSLVFGTRDNSPLHF. The CDR3 DNA sequence: TGCGCCAGCAGCTTGGTCTTCGGGACACGCGATAATTCACCCCTCCACTTT.

This clonotype has more than one count but fewer than ten. This chain uses TRBV30 with TRBJ2-1, with 9 bases matching TRBD1. CDR3 size: 15 residues. The ends lost 1 base at V and 4 bases at J; junction bases unmatched: 5. The germline V gene encodes CDR1 GTSNPN and CDR2 SVGIG (reference sequence). CDR3 loop: CAWSGLGQGYNEQFF. Here the CDR3 DNA reads TGTGCCTGGAGTGGGTTGGGACAGGGTTACAATGAGCAGTTCTTC. Full variable domain (outside the CDR3, taken from reference TRBV30 and TRBJ2-1): SQTIHQWPATLVQPVGSPLSLECTVEGTSNPNLYWYRQAAGRGLQLLFYSVGIGQISSEVPQNLSASRPQDRQFILSSKKLLLSDSGFYLCAWSGLGQGYNEQFFGPGTRLTVL.

This clonotype showed up just a few times. V is TRBV6-1 and J is TRBJ2-3; 10 nucleotides match TRBD2. Germline V gene lookup returns CDR1 MNHNS and CDR2 SASEGT. The length of the CDR3 is 18 residues. The junction had 18 bases not matched to a gene; V was cut back by 6 bases and J by 6 bases. The CDR3 region has the DNA TGTGCCAGCAGCCCCGGGACTAGCGTGTTGGTGGGGGGGGATACGCAGTATTTT. It is translated as CASSPGTSVLVGGDTQYF.

This chain connects TRBV3-1 to TRBJ2-3, with 8 bases aligning to TRBD2. This CDR3 is 15 amino acids long. Germline loops: CDR1 LGHDT, CDR2 YNNKEL (reference sequence). Germline trimming cut 4 bases from V and 5 bases from J; bases unmatched to any gene: 8. The CDR3 region is CASSRGGRIEDTQYF. The CDR3 bases are TGTGCCAGCAGCCGGGGCGGGAGGATTGAAGATACGCAGTATTTT.

The CDR3 protein is CASSPPSRLAAFHTQYF. CDR3 nucleotides: TGTGCCAGCAGCCCCCCTTCGAGGCTAGCGGCTTTCCATACGCAGTATTTT. The chain has TRBV7-9 and TRBJ2-3; 7 bases map to TRBD2. CDR1 and CDR2 from the germline V gene are SEHNR and FQNEAQ (reference sequence). This CDR3 comprises 17 residues. With 5 bases clipped from V and 7 bases from J, the junction kept 18 bases outside the gene matches.

The chain joins TRBV15 to TRBJ2-7; D is ambiguous. Germline CDR1 is LNHNV and CDR2 is YYDKDF (reference sequence). The CDR3 runs 15 residues. The V end was cut by 1 base, the J end by 5 bases, with 15 bases between. As DNA, the CDR3 is TGTGCCACCAGCAGAGTAATTACCCAGGCGGACGAGCAGTACTTC. It translates to CATSRVITQADEQYF.

This rearrangement joins TRBV9 to TRBJ2-3, with D perhaps TRBD1 or TRBD2 (6 bases each). This CDR3 is built from 15 residues. The V end lost 2 bases, the J end lost 2 bases, and 12 bases lay between the germline ends. CDR1 and CDR2 (germline): SGDLS, YYNGEE. The CDR3 spells CASSVGPGATDTQYF. The CDR3 DNA follows: TGTGCCAGCAGCGTTGGCCCGGGGGCCACAGATACGCAGTATTTT.

The gene calls are TRBV7-2 and TRBJ2-3; D may be TRBD1 (6 bases). Germline CDR1 is SGHTA and CDR2 is FQGNSA. V lost 5 bases and J lost 4, with 10 bases in between. The CDR3 spans 13 residues. CDR3 coding DNA: TGTGCCAGCAGCATTCAGGGGTCAGATACGCAGTATTTT. Its protein product is CASSIQGSDTQYF.

V and J are TRBV29-1 and TRBJ2-4; TRBD1 aligns across 7 bases. Germline assignment: CDR1 SQVTM and CDR2 ANQGSEA. V shed 3 bases and J 5 bases; nucleotides not matched to a gene: 7. The CDR3 length is 14 residues. As DNA, the CDR3 is TGCAGCGTTGATGGCCAGGGGGATCAAAACATTCAGTACTTC. This encodes CSVDGQGDQNIQYF.

CDR3 bases: TGTACCTTCTCCAAAGCCCAGGGGGCAGCGCTCTACAATGAGCAGTTCTTC. Its translation is CTFSKAQGAALYNEQFF. The V and J genes are TRBV2 and TRBJ2-1; the match to TRBD1 covers 8 bases. Per the germline V gene, CDR1 is SNHLY and CDR2 is FYNNEI. The CDR3 loop spans 17 amino acids.

The chain recombines TRBV7-3 with TRBJ2-3; 7 bases are a match to TRBD2. CDR1 SGHTA and CDR2 FQGTGA come from the germline V gene. The junction had 5 bases not matched to a gene; V was cut back by 4 bases and J by 7 bases. The CDR3 is made up of 13 amino acids. CDR3 DNA: TGTGCCAGCAGCTCCCCCGGGGGGAATACGCAGTATTTT. Its protein is CASSSPGGNTQYF.

The chain links TRBV6-1 to TRBJ2-7; D is unresolved. This CDR3 is 13 amino acids long. V dropped 6 bases and J dropped 7 bases, with 16 bases sitting between them. Germline V gives CDR1 MNHNS, CDR2 SASEGT. CDR3 loop: CASSHTVSSEQYF. In DNA form, the CDR3 reads TGTGCCAGCAGCCATACGGTTTCGAGTGAGCAGTACTTC.

This clonotype was counted only a few times. The chain recombines TRBV29-1 with TRBJ2-7; unclear D gene. Germline-derived CDR1 and CDR2 are SQVTM and ANQGSEA. The CDR3 is 13 amino acids. V was trimmed by 3 bases and J by 3 bases, leaving 12 bases between them. CDR3 sequence: CSVEERGGYEQYF. CDR3 sequence (DNA): TGCAGCGTTGAGGAACGAGGTGGCTACGAGCAGTACTTC.

This clonotype was seen a handful of times. CDR3 residues: CATSVGRVTGELFF. The CDR3 DNA follows: TGTGCCACCAGTGTGGGCCGGGTTACCGGGGAGCTGTTTTTT. The chain combines TRBV24-1 with TRBJ2-2; D remains unclear. The CDR3 is 14 residues long. Trimming left V 5 bases short and J 5 bases short, with 11 bases between. Per germline, CDR1 KGHDR and CDR2 SFDVKD.

The CDR3 loop reads CSVRQAYSGNTIYF. The CDR3 DNA sequence: TGCAGCGTTCGACAGGCCTACTCTGGAAACACCATATATTTT. V and J are TRBV29-1 and TRBJ1-3; maybe TRBD1 (6 bases). Per germline, CDR1 SQVTM and CDR2 ANQGSEA. The CDR3 is 14 residues long. The V gene lost 5 bases and the J gene lost 0 bases, with 11 bases spanning the gap. The full variable domain, in which reference TRBV29-1 and TRBJ1-3 provide the parts outside the CDR3, is SAVISQKPSRDICQRGTSLTIQCQVDSQVTMMFWYRQQPGQSLTLIATANQGSEATYESGFVIDKFPISRPNLTFSTLTVSNMSPEDSSIYLCSVRQAYSGNTIYFGEGSWLTVV.